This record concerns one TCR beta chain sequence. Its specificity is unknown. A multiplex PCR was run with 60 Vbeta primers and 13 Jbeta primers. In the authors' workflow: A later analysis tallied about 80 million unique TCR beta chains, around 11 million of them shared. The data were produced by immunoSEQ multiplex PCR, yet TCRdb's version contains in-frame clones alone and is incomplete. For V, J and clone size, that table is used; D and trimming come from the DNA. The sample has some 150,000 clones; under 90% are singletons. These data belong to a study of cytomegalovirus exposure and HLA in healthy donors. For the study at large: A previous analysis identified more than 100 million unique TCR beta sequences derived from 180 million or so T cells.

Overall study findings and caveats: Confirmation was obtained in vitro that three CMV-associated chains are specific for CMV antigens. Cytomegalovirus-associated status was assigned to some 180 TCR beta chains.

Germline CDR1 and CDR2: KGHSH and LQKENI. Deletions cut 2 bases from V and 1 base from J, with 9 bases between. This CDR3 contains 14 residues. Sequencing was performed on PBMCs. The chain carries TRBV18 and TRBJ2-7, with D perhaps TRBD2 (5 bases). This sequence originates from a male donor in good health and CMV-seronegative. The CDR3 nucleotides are TGTGCCAGCTCACCATCTAGCCCATCCTACGAGCAGTACTTC. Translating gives CASSPSSPSYEQYF.